Below are 8 T cell receptor beta chains sequenced from a single sample in a study of T cells in Graves' hyperthyroidism and ophthalmopathy. The CDR3 regions of TCR beta were amplified from RNA transcripts. An initial round of RT-PCR targeting the TCR CDR3 relied on the HTBI primer set. TCRdb re-derived calls from the multiplex PCR reads in MiXCR, one entry per CDR3 protein. In the table there are some 380,000 distinct CDR3 sequences, less than 15% of which are singletons. Material: blood. The receptors here all came from a man between 25 and 39 years old with Graves' hyperthyroidism that later progressed to Graves' ophthalmopathy.

The chain carries TRBV10-3 and TRBJ2-6; a weak D match, TRBD1 (5 bases). V gave up 2 bases and J gave up 3 bases, with 11 bases separating them. CDR1 and CDR2 (germline): ENHRY, SYGVKD. The CDR3 runs to 16 residues. The CDR3 DNA follows: TGTGCCATCAGTGAGGAAGGGGTGTATGGGGCCAACGTCCTGACTTTC. Protein: CAISEEGVYGANVLTF.

This clonotype showed up just a few times. This chain connects TRBV6-6 to TRBJ2-2, with D perhaps TRBD2 (6 bases). Trimming took off 0 bases at V and 5 bases at J, with 10 bases between the two ends. This CDR3 contains 15 residues. CDR1 is MNHNY, CDR2 SVGAGI, per germline (reference sequence). CDR3 sequence: CASSYSYGGTGELFF. CDR3 sequence (DNA): TGTGCCAGCAGTTACTCCTATGGAGGGACCGGGGAGCTGTTTTTT.

This clonotype has at least ten counts. The chain employs TRBV7-9 and TRBJ1-5; tentatively, D is TRBD1 (5 bases). The germline gives CDR1 SEHNR, CDR2 FQNEAQ (reference sequence). The CDR3 is 16 amino acids. V was shortened by 5 bases and J by 4 bases, with 18 bases between the two germline ends. CDR3 DNA sequence: TGTGCCAGCAGCCCACTCTCGGGGGGAGGGAATCAGCCCCAGCATTTT. It translates to CASSPLSGGGNQPQHF.

This clonotype was seen at least ten times. The chain combines TRBV12-3 or TRBV12-4 with TRBJ1-2; D possibly corresponds to TRBD1 (6 bases). This CDR3 is 14 amino acids long. V lost 3 bases, J lost 4 bases, and 12 bases lay in between. CDR3 in amino acids: CASSFRGGGYGYTF. CDR3 DNA: TGTGCCAGCAGTTTTAGGGGAGGGGGCTATGGCTACACCTTC.

The table lists this clonotype with a few counts. The rearrangement links TRBV4-1 to TRBJ2-1; TRBD1 matches 7 bases. CDR1 is MGHRA, CDR2 YSYEKL, per germline. The length of the CDR3 is 14 residues. J was trimmed by 3 bases and V by 7 bases; bases with no gene match: 6. As DNA, the CDR3 is TGCGCCAGCATGACCGGGACAGACTACAATGAGCAGTTCTTC. Translated: CASMTGTDYNEQFF.

This clonotype appeared many times. This chain connects TRBV25-1 to TRBJ1-2; no clear D. The CDR3 runs 14 residues. V lost 4 bases and J 4 bases, leaving 13 bases between the germline ends. The germline V gene encodes CDR1 MGHDK and CDR2 SYGVNS. CDR3 bases: TGTGCCAGCAGTGGGACGGGCACTTCCTATGGCTACACCTTC. Its protein product is CASSGTGTSYGYTF.

This clonotype was seen once. The J gene is TRBJ2-3, the V gene TRBV9; 8 bases are a match to TRBD2. V shed 2 bases and J 6 bases; nucleotides not matched to a gene: 8. CDR3 length equals 15 residues. Germline CDR1 and CDR2: SGDLS and YYNGEE. CDR3 region: CASSVGLEGRDTQYF. CDR3 nucleotides: TGTGCCAGCAGCGTGGGACTAGAGGGGCGGGATACGCAGTATTTT.

This clonotype turned up a few times. The V call is TRBV20-1, the J call TRBJ2-7; no firm D call. The germline gives CDR1 DFQATT, CDR2 SNEGSKA (reference sequence). Trimming left V 2 bases short and J 4 bases short, with 18 bases between. CDR3 length: 15 amino acids. This CDR3 reads CSARPFLDRGYEQYF. Here the CDR3 DNA reads TGCAGTGCTAGACCCTTTCTGGACCGAGGATACGAGCAGTACTTC.